This T cell receptor (beta chain) was sequenced in a study of T-cell reconstitution after alpha-beta-depleted transplantation in children. The V segment lost 3 bases and the J segment 3 bases; nucleotides outside the gene matches: 3. CDR3 size: 14 residues. In germline, CDR1 is SGHVS, CDR2 FNYEAQ. Library preparation (for TCRbeta) was performed with unique molecular identifiers. TCRdb fed the PCR reads into MiXCR, producing one record per CDR3 protein. The sample includes roughly 610,000 distinct CDR3 sequences, 10% of them seen just once. There are a few counts of this clonotype. The TCR was taken from a human donor who donated a stem cell graft to a child with acute myeloid leukemia. The sample was PBMCs from the stem cell graft donor, taken from the stem cell graft. V is TRBV7-6 and J is TRBJ1-1; TRBD1 matches 8 bases. CDR3 sequence: CASSFQGADTEAFF. DNA for the CDR3: TGTGCCAGCAGCTTTCAGGGGGCCGACACTGAAGCTTTCTTT.